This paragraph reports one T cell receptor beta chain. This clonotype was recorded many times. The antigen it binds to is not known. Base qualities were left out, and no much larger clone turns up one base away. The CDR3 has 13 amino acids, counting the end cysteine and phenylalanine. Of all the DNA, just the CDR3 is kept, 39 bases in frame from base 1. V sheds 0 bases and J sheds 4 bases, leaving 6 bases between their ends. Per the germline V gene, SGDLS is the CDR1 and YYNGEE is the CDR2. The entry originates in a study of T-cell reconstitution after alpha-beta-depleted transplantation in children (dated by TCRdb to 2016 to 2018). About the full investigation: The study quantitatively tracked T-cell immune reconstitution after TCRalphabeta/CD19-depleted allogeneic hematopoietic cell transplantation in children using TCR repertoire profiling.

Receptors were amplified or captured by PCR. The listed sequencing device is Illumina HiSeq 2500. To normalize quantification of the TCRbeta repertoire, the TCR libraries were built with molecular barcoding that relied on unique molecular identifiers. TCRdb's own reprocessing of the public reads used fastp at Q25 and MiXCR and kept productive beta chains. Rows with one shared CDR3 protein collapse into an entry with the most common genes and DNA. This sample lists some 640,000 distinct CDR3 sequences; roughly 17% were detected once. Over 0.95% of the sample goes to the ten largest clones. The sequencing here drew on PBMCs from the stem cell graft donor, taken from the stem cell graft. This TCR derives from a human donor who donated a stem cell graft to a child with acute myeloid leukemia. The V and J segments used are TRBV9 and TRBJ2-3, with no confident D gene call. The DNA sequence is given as TGTGCCAGCAGCGTAGGCCGGGCAGATACGCAGTATTTT. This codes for CASSVGRADTQYF.